Below are 11 T cell receptor beta chains sequenced from a single sample in a study of blood T cells in healthy people across ages. Sample-barcoded 5' priming and a J-beta primer mix drove a second PCR of about 6 to 12 cycles. TCRdb re-called the 5' RACE reads with MiXCR, one entry per CDR3 protein. The table lists some 1.7 million distinct CDR3 sequences, approximately 30% of them singletons. Sequencing used blood. These receptors were collected from a woman aged 30 to 39 in good health.

The table lists this clonotype with a few counts. The chain joins TRBV4-1 to TRBJ1-4; a possible D gene is TRBD1 (6 bases). V was clipped by 1 base and J by 3 bases, with 15 bases between them. This CDR3 has 17 residues. Germline lookup yields CDR1 MGHRA and CDR2 YSYEKL. CDR3 bases: TGCGCCAGCAGCCAAGTTATATCAGGGGCAGCTAATGAAAAACTGTTTTTT. It translates to CASSQVISGAANEKLFF.

The chain is built from TRBV20-1 and TRBJ2-1; perhaps TRBD2 as D (5 bases). This CDR3 is built from 12 residues. Deletions cut 7 bases from V and 7 bases from J, with 14 bases between. Germline assignment: CDR1 DFQATT and CDR2 SNEGSKA (reference sequence). In DNA, the CDR3 is TGCAGTGTCCCGCTCCGGGAAAATGAGCAGTTCTTC. Translated, it gives CSVPLRENEQFF.

The rearrangement uses TRBV2 and TRBJ1-2; 7 nucleotides align to TRBD1. The CDR3 has 20 residues. V gave up 1 base and J gave up 1 base; unmatched junction bases: 18. Germline CDR1 reads SNHLY; CDR2 reads FYNNEI. The CDR3 loop reads CASSEDSGQEGMRDNYGYTF. The CDR3 DNA reads TGTGCCAGCAGTGAAGATTCTGGACAGGAGGGGATGAGGGATAACTATGGCTACACCTTC.

This clonotype is a singleton in its sample. The genes are TRBV3-1 and TRBJ2-3; tentatively, D is TRBD2 (5 bases). The CDR3 totals 15 residues. Germline CDR1 is LGHDT and CDR2 is YNNKEL (reference sequence). V lost 3 bases to trimming and J lost 0 bases, with 10 bases between them. In nucleotides, the CDR3 is TGTGCCAGCAGCCACCTCATAGCGAGCACAGATACGCAGTATTTT. Residues: CASSHLIASTDTQYF.

This clonotype has only a few counts. This sequence joins TRBV6-1 and TRBJ2-7; 9 bases are a match to TRBD2. V shed 3 bases and J 0 bases; nucleotides not matched to a gene: 12. The CDR3 runs 18 residues. Germline V gene lookup returns CDR1 MNHNS and CDR2 SASEGT. DNA for the CDR3: TGTGCCAGCAGTGATGCTTTAACTAGCGGGTTCCTCTCCTACGAGCAGTACTTC. It yields the protein CASSDALTSGFLSYEQYF.

Only a few counts were recorded for this clonotype. The chain employs TRBV15 and TRBJ1-5; D unclear. The CDR3 is 13 amino acids. CDR1 is LNHNV and CDR2 is YYDKDF in the germline V gene (reference sequence). Deletions cut 4 bases from V and 5 bases from J, with 9 bases between. DNA for the CDR3: TGTGCCACCAGCACCGCGGACCATCAGCCCCAGCATTTT. Its protein product is CATSTADHQPQHF.

The V and J genes are TRBV6-2 or TRBV6-3 and TRBJ2-1; 9 positions agree with TRBD2. The J call may be incorrect, as the DNA end agrees better with TRBJ2-7. This CDR3 is built from 15 residues. Germline assignment: CDR1 MNHEY and CDR2 SVGEGT. This chain's CDR3 is CASSLSGRPYNEQYF. DNA of the CDR3: TGTGCCAGCAGTTTGAGCGGGAGGCCCTACAATGAGCAGTACTTC.

This clonotype was counted a few times. This sequence joins TRBV7-8 and TRBJ1-5, with 9 bases that match TRBD1. CDR1 SGHVS and CDR2 FQNEAQ come from the germline V gene. There are 17 residues in the CDR3. The V segment lost 2 bases and the J segment 8 bases; nucleotides outside the gene matches: 13. CDR3 nucleotides: TGTGCCAGCAGCTTACGTACAGGGGACAGGGCAATTAAGCCCCAGCATTTT. This encodes CASSLRTGDRAIKPQHF.

The chain is built from TRBV5-1 and TRBJ1-2; maybe TRBD1 (5 bases). Germline CDR1 and CDR2: SGHRS and YFSETQ. This CDR3 region has 14 residues. V was pared by 4 bases and J by 8 bases, with 18 bases between. The CDR3 sequence: CASSRQRTNSGYTF. The CDR3 DNA is TGCGCCAGCAGCCGACAGAGAACGAATAGCGGCTACACCTTC.

Turning to this clonotype: A much larger clone lies one base from this, so it may be a read error. This chain connects TRBV9 to TRBJ2-1; 7 nucleotides line up with TRBD2. This CDR3 contains 14 residues. Germline lookup yields CDR1 SGDLS and CDR2 YYNGEE. The CDR3 coding sequence is TGTGCCGGCAGCAGCGGGATGCAGGACAATGAGCAGTTCTTC. Its translation: CAGSSGMQDNEQFF.

The chain uses TRBV5-1 and TRBJ1-4; 7 bases are a match to TRBD1. Germline trimming cut 3 bases from V and 3 bases from J; bases unmatched to any gene: 5. The CDR3 loop spans 15 amino acids. Germline CDR1 SGHRS, CDR2 YFSETQ. This CDR3 reads CASSSTGVANEKLFF. In nucleotides, the CDR3 is TGCGCCAGCAGCTCAACAGGGGTAGCTAATGAAAAACTGTTTTTT.